This T cell receptor beta chain appears in the sequencing data of a study of blood T cell repertoires in COVID-19. Original data processing: Counts of nucleated cells, estimated from reference gene primer amplification, were obtained. Profiling relied on immunoSEQ multiplex PCR, and the TCRdb table lists in-frame clones only, not all of them. For V, J and clone size, that table is used; D and trimming come from the DNA. Of 240,000 or so clones detected, more than 85% appear once; the ten largest clones hold over 6%. CDR3 length equals 13 residues. The ends were cut back, 4 bases at V and 1 base at J, with 7 bases in the middle. From germline, CDR1 is MNHEY and CDR2 SMNVEV (reference sequence).

The chain has TRBV27 and TRBJ1-2, with D tentatively TRBD1 (5 bases). The sequence came from a woman aged 70-85 years with active or convalescent COVID-19. What was sequenced was peripheral blood. In nucleotides, the CDR3 is TGTGCCAGCAGTTGGGGGGTTAACTATGGCTACACCTTC. It codes for CASSWGVNYGYTF.